This entry is about one T cell receptor (beta chain). As yet, its antigen is unknown. Germline CDR1 and CDR2: LNHDA and SQIVND (reference sequence). Trimming left V 5 bases short and J 0 bases short, with 17 bases between. The CDR3 totals 17 residues. Researchers partitioned CD4+ cells into CD45RA+ naive and CD45RA-negative memory subsets. Assay: immunoSEQ multiplex PCR; the TCRdb copy retains only in-frame clones and omits some. The sample holds fewer than 1.6 million clones, around 98.5% seen once. The data were taken from a study of shared clonotypes between healthy human individuals. Study observations and caveats: Donor clonotype sharing was expected to depend on sequencing depth. Only blood was sampled, and tissue TCR repertoires likely differ from blood ones.

The sequence was obtained from a man aged 25-40 years in good health. Sequencing was carried out using naive CD4+ T cells sorted from blood. As for subset: CD45RA+ positively selected. The V and J genes are TRBV19 and TRBJ2-1; D ambiguous. Here the CDR3 reads CASSVWSELSSYNEQFF. CDR3 sequence (DNA): TGTGCCAGTAGTGTCTGGAGCGAGCTGAGCTCCTACAATGAGCAGTTCTTC. The full variable domain, its missing parts supplied by reference TRBV19 and TRBJ2-1, is DGGITQSPKYLFRKEGQNVTLSCEQNLNHDAMYWYRQDPGQGLRLIYYSQIVNDFQKGDIAEGYSVSREKKESFPLTVTSAQKNPTAFYLCASSVWSELSSYNEQFFGPGTRLTVL.